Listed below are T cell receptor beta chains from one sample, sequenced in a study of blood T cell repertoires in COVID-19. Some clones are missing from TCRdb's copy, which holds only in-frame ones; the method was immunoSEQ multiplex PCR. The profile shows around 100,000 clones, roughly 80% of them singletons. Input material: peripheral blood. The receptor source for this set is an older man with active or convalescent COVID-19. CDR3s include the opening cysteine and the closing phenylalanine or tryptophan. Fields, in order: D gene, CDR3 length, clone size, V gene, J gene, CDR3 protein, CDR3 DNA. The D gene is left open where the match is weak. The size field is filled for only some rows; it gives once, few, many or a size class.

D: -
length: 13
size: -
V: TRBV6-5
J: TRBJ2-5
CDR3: CASNVGVQETQYF
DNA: TGTGCCAGCAATGTCGGAGTCCAAGAGACCCAGTACTTC

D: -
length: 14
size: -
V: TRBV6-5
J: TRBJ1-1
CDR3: CASSFGTWDTEAFF
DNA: TGTGCCAGCAGTTTCGGGACATGGGACACTGAAGCTTTCTTT

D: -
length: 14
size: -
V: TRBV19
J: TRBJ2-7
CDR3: CASSALGASYEQYF
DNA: TGTGCCAGTAGTGCTTTAGGGGCCTCCTACGAGCAGTACTTC

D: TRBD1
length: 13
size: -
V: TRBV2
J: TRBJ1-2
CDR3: CASSGTGSYGYTF
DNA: TGTGCCAGCAGTGGGACAGGGTCCTATGGCTACACCTTC

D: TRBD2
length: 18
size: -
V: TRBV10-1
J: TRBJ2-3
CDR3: CASIGTSGGTFFTDTQYF
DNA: TGCGCCAGCATCGGGACTAGCGGGGGCACCTTTTTCACAGATACGCAGTATTTT

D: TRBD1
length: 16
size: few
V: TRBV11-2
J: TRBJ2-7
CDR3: CASSLSQQGVPYEQYF
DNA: TGTGCCAGCAGCTTATCCCAACAGGGGGTCCCCTACGAGCAGTACTTC

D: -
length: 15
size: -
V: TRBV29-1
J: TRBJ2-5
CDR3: CSATLLARAGETQYF
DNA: TGCAGCGCCACCCTATTAGCCCGGGCGGGCGAGACCCAGTACTTC

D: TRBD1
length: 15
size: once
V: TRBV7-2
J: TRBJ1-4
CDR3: CASTLQGAANEKLFF
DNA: TGTGCCAGCACCCTACAGGGGGCCGCTAATGAAAAACTGTTTTTT

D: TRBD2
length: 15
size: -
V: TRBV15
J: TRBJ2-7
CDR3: CATSRDRTSGYEQYF
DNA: TGTGCCACCAGCAGAGATAGGACTAGCGGCTACGAGCAGTACTTC

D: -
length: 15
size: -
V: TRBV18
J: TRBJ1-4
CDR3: CASSLQIATNEKLFF
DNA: TGTGCCAGCTCACTTCAGATTGCAACTAATGAAAAACTGTTTTTT

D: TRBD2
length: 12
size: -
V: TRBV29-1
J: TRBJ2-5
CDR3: CSVPRGGETQYF
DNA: TGCAGCGTTCCCCGGGGGGGAGAGACCCAGTACTTC

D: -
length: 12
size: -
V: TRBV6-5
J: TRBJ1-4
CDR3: CASSQGNEKLFF
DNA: TGTGCCAGCAGTCAGGGGAATGAAAAACTGTTTTTT

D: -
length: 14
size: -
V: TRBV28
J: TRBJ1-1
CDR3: CASRTGEGRSEAFF
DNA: TGTGCCAGCAGAACCGGGGAGGGGAGGTCTGAAGCTTTCTTT

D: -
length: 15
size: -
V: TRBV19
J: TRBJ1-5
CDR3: CASSMAGASNQPQHF
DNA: TGTGCCAGTAGTATGGCGGGGGCGAGCAATCAGCCCCAGCATTTT

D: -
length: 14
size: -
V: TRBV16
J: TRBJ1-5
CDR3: CASSQSMAGGPQHF
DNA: TGTGCCAGCAGCCAATCGATGGCCGGAGGGCCCCAGCATTTT

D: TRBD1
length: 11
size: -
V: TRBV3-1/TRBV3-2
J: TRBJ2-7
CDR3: CASSRRDSHYF
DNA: TGTGCCAGCAGCCGCCGGGACAGCCACTACTTC

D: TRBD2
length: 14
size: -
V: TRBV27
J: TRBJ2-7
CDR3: CASRTGTRAYEQYF
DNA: TGTGCCAGCAGGACCGGGACTAGGGCCTACGAGCAGTACTTC

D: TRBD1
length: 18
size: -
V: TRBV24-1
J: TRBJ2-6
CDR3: CATSDNPGTGSGANVLTF
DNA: TGTGCCACCAGTGATAATCCCGGGACAGGGTCTGGGGCCAACGTCCTGACTTTC

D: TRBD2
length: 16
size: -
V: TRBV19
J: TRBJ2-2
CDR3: CASTLGREANTGELFF
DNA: TGTGCCAGTACCCTAGGGCGGGAGGCGAACACCGGGGAGCTGTTTTTT

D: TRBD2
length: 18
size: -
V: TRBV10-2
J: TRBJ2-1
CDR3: CATRGGTSGGKIYNEQFF
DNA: TGCGCCACCCGGGGAGGGACTAGCGGGGGGAAAATCTACAATGAGCAGTTCTTC

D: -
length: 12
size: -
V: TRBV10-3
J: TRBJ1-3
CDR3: CAISNSGNTIYF
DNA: TGTGCCATCAGCAACTCTGGAAACACCATATATTTT

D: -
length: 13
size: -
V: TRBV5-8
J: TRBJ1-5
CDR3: CASSLGRAQPQHF
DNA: TGTGCCAGCAGCTTGGGCAGGGCACAGCCCCAGCATTTT

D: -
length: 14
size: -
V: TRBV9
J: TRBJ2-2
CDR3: CASSVEGVPGELFF
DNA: TGTGCCAGCAGCGTAGAGGGGGTCCCCGGGGAGCTGTTTTTT

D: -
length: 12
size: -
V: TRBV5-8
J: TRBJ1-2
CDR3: CASSLDPDGYTF
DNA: TGTGCCAGCAGCTTGGACCCAGATGGCTACACCTTC

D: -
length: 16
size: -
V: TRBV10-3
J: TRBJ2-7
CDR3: CAISDLNPGHRYEQYF
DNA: TGTGCCATCAGTGATTTGAACCCGGGACATCGCTACGAGCAGTACTTC

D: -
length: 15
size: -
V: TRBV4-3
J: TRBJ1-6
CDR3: CASSQDEGGDTPLHF
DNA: TGCGCCAGCAGCCAAGACGAGGGAGGAGACACACCCCTCCACTTT